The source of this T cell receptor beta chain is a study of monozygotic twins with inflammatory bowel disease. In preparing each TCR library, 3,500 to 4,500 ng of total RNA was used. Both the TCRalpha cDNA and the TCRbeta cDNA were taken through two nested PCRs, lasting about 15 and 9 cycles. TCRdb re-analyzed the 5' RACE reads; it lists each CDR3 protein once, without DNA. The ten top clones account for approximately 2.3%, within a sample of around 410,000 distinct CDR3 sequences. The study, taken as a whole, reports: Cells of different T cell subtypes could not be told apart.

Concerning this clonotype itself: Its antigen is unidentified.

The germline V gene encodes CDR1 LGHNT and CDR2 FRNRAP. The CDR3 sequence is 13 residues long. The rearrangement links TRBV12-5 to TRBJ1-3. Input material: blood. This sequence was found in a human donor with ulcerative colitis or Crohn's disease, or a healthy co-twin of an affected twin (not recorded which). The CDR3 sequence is CASVPSGGNTIYF.